A selection of T cell receptor beta chains follows, all from one sample in a study of a mutant IDH1 vaccine in newly diagnosed glioma. Method: immunoSEQ multiplex PCR; TCRdb's copy keeps in-frame clones and lacks some. The sample lists 60,000 to 65,000 clones, 81% seen once, with roughly 5.3% in the top ten. No cognate antigen is known for these TCRs. Sequencing used PBMCs, obtained from a glioma patient whose treatment included an IDH1 peptide vaccine. These receptors all stem from a man aged 35 to 55 with glioma. Both conserved end residues are part of each CDR3. The D gene is left open where the match is weak. Clone size is shown for a subset of rows, as once, few, many or a class of expanded clone.

>TRBV9|TRBJ1-1|.|many
CASSQGKITEAFF
TGTGCCAGCAGCCAGGGGAAGATCACTGAAGCTTTCTTT
>TRBV27|TRBJ1-6|.|.
CASSVVGLGGGQNSPLHF
TGTGCCAGCAGTGTCGTTGGCCTGGGTGGGGGGCAAAATTCACCCCTCCACTTT
>TRBV30|TRBJ1-2|.|.
CAWGRGDGYTF
TGTGCCTGGGGTCGGGGGGATGGCTACACCTTC
>TRBV7-9|TRBJ2-3|TRBD1|.
CASSLVGQGRFTDTQYF
TGTGCCAGCAGCTTAGTCGGACAGGGACGGTTCACAGATACGCAGTATTTT
>TRBV7-8|TRBJ2-2|TRBD1|.
CASDRGDTGELFF
TGTGCCAGCGACAGGGGCGACACCGGGGAGCTGTTTTTT
>TRBV7-9|TRBJ2-1|TRBD2|.
CASSTHSGRVRNEQFF
TGTGCCAGCAGCACTCATAGCGGGAGGGTAAGGAATGAGCAGTTCTTC
>TRBV4-3|TRBJ2-7|.|.
CASSQALLSEIAYEQYF
TGCGCCAGCAGCCAAGCCCTCCTATCGGAGATTGCCTACGAGCAGTACTTC
>TRBV29-1|TRBJ1-1|.|.
CSVDPGPGAFF
TGCAGCGTTGATCCCGGGCCAGGGGCTTTCTTT
>TRBV4-3|TRBJ2-7|.|once
CASSRDTTYEQYF
TGCGCCAGCAGCCGAGATACTACCTACGAGCAGTACTTC
>TRBV7-2|TRBJ2-5|.|.
CASSPGGGSETQYF
TGTGCCAGCAGCCCGGGGGGCGGGAGTGAGACCCAGTACTTC